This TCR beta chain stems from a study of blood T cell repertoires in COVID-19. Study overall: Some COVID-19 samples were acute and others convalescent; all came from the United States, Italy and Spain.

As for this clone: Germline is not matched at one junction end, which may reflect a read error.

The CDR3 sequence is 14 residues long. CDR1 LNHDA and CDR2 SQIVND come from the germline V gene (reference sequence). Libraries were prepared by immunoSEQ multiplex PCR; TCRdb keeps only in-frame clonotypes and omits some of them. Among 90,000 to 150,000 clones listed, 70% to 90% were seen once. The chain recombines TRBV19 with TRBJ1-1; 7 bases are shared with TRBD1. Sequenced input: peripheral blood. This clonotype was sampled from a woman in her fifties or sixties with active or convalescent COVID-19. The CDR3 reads CASSLDRVATEAFF. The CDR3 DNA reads TGTGCCAGTAGTCTAGACAGGGTTGCCACTGAAGCTTTCTTT.